These 21 T cell receptor beta chains were all obtained from the same sample, sequenced in a study of OX40 agonist ivuxolimab in advanced cancers. Profiling relied on immunoSEQ multiplex PCR, and the TCRdb table lists in-frame clones only, not all of them. The sample records approximately 13,000 clones, over 75% being singletons. This specimen consisted of CD4+ or CD8+ T cells sorted from blood, obtained in a trial of the OX40 agonist ivuxolimab. These receptors all stem from an adult with an advanced solid tumor such as melanoma, head and neck, liver or kidney cancer.

This rearrangement joins TRBV19 to TRBJ1-1; 8 nucleotides agree with TRBD1. Per the germline V gene, CDR1 is LNHDA and CDR2 is SQIVND (reference sequence). J lost 3 bases, V lost 5 bases, and 8 bases had no gene match. The CDR3 spans 15 residues. Written as DNA, the CDR3 is TGTGCCAGTAGTGCCCGACAGGGGAGACACACTGAAGCTTTCTTT. Translating gives CASSARQGRHTEAFF.

The CDR3 loop is CASSIDRDYGQFF. CDR3 coding DNA: TGTGCCAGCAGCATAGATCGCGACTATGGGCAGTTCTTC. The J gene is TRBJ2-1, the V gene TRBV7-9, with D perhaps matching TRBD2 (5 bases). Germline lookup yields CDR1 SEHNR and CDR2 FQNEAQ (reference sequence). With 5 bases removed from V and 12 bases from J, the gap between germline ends came to 17 bases. CDR3 size: 13 residues.

The rearrangement joins TRBV6-1 to TRBJ1-5; D remains unclear. The CDR3 is 17 amino acids. V was trimmed by 2 bases and J by 0 bases, leaving 14 bases between them. Germline CDR1 and CDR2: MNHNS and SASEGT. The CDR3: CASSEPLQLSSNQPQHF. CDR3 nucleotides: TGTGCCAGCAGTGAACCGTTACAGTTAAGTAGCAATCAGCCCCAGCATTTT.

The chain links TRBV2 to TRBJ1-6; D remains ambiguous. The CDR3 consists of 16 residues. V lost 2 bases to trimming and J lost 7 bases, with 15 bases between them. Germline V gives CDR1 SNHLY, CDR2 FYNNEI. CDR3 coding DNA: TGTGCCAGCAGTGAACAGGACCCCACAGCGAATTCACCCCTCCACTTT. It is translated as CASSEQDPTANSPLHF.

Relative to its sample, this clone is large. The chain recombines TRBV27 with TRBJ1-5; D gene uncertain. This CDR3 has 18 residues. V was pared by 5 bases and J by 0 bases, with 20 bases between. In germline, CDR1 is MNHEY, CDR2 SMNVEV (reference sequence). CDR3 nucleotide sequence: TGTGCCAGCAGTCCTATATCCCCATCAGAGAATAGCAATCAGCCCCAGCATTTT. This gives the protein CASSPISPSENSNQPQHF.

This CDR3 is CASSRVSSGRALNYEQYF. CDR3 DNA: TGTGCCAGCAGCAGAGTTTCTAGCGGGAGGGCCTTGAACTACGAGCAGTACTTC. This sequence joins TRBV9 and TRBJ2-7; 12 nucleotides line up with TRBD2. CDR1 and CDR2 from the germline V gene are SGDLS and YYNGEE. The V segment lost 4 bases and the J segment 3 bases; nucleotides outside the gene matches: 14. The CDR3 length is 18 residues.

This rearrangement joins TRBV27 to TRBJ2-1, with D perhaps matching TRBD2 (6 bases). V shed 5 bases and J shed 2 bases, with 16 bases lying between them. This CDR3 has 16 residues. Germline V gene data show CDR1 as MNHEY and CDR2 as SMNVEV (reference sequence). As DNA, the CDR3 is TGTGCCAGCAGTCCCGCGGGACTGGGGGCCTACAATGAGCAGTTCTTC. It yields the protein CASSPAGLGAYNEQFF.

The chain recombines TRBV27 with TRBJ1-5; the D is unclear. Trimming removed 8 bases at V and 3 bases at J, with 11 bases between. The CDR3 runs 13 residues. Germline CDR1 MNHEY, CDR2 SMNVEV (reference sequence). CDR3 coding DNA: TGTGCCAGCGCCAGTGGGTCCAATCAGCCCCAGCATTTT. This encodes CASASGSNQPQHF.

This clone has just a few counts. The chain couples TRBV6-5 to TRBJ2-5; D remains ambiguous. Germline values: CDR1 MNHEY, CDR2 SVGAGI. V was clipped by 2 bases and J by 1 base, with 11 bases between them. CDR3 size: 15 residues. The CDR3 bases are TGTGCCAGCAGTTACGTCCCAGGAACCCAAGAGACCCAGTACTTC. It specifies CASSYVPGTQETQYF.

The rearrangement joins TRBV11-3 to TRBJ1-2; no clear D. V lost 5 bases to trimming and J lost 3 bases, with 16 bases between them. Germline CDR1 is SGHNT and CDR2 is YENEEA. The CDR3 is made up of 15 amino acids. The CDR3 DNA reads as TGTGCCAGCAGCCCCGGCGCCGGGTCACACTATGGCTACACCTTC. Its protein is CASSPGAGSHYGYTF.

The chain combines TRBV2 with TRBJ2-2; D gene ambiguous. Deletions cut 9 bases from V and 7 bases from J, with 18 bases between. Germline CDR1 is SNHLY and CDR2 is FYNNEI. CDR3 size: 14 residues. Written as DNA, the CDR3 is TGTGCCAGAACCGCCCACGGAAGTAGCGGGGAGCTGTTTTTT. Translating it yields CARTAHGSSGELFF.

The chain recombines TRBV6-5 with TRBJ2-5, with a tentative D call TRBD2 (5 bases). The CDR3 is 15 amino acids. CDR1 MNHEY and CDR2 SVGAGI come from the germline V gene. The ends were cut back, 6 bases at V and 4 bases at J, with 18 bases in the middle. In DNA form, the CDR3 reads TGTGCCAGCAGCCGCGGACTCCCACCTTCAGAGACCCAGTACTTC. Its translation: CASSRGLPPSETQYF.

This rearrangement joins TRBV6-9 to TRBJ1-2, with 8 bases fitting TRBD1. Germline CDR1 and CDR2: MNHGY and SVAAGI. The ends lost 3 bases at V and 7 bases at J; junction bases unmatched: 4. CDR3 length equals 13 residues. CDR3 DNA sequence: TGTGCCAGCAGTTACTCGACAGGGGCTGGCTACACCTTC. This encodes CASSYSTGAGYTF.

The rearrangement links TRBV27 to TRBJ1-1; weak D call: TRBD1 (6 bases). In germline, CDR1 is MNHEY, CDR2 SMNVEV (reference sequence). The CDR3 is made up of 13 amino acids. Trimming shortened V by 2 bases and J by 8 bases, and 12 bases separated the two germline ends. The CDR3 nucleotides read TGTGCCAGCAGTTTAGCCGGGGGCCTGGAAGCTTTCTTT. Its protein is CASSLAGGLEAFF.

The rearrangement uses TRBV5-8 and TRBJ1-5; D call uncertain. Per the germline V gene, CDR1 is SGHTS and CDR2 is YDEGEE. Trimming pared 0 bases from V and 0 bases from J, leaving 10 bases between. This CDR3 is built from 16 residues. Written as DNA, the CDR3 is TGTGCCAGCAGCTTGGTTGTGGTGACTAGCAATCAGCCCCAGCATTTT. Translating gives CASSLVVVTSNQPQHF.

V usage is TRBV2 and J usage is TRBJ1-1; D call uncertain. The CDR3 spans 16 residues. The V gene's germline CDR1 is SNHLY and CDR2 FYNNEI. Trimming pared 1 base from V and 0 bases from J, leaving 12 bases between. CDR3 protein: CASSEGPPELNTEAFF. CDR3 sequence (DNA): TGTGCCAGCAGTGAAGGTCCCCCCGAACTGAACACTGAAGCTTTCTTT.

This sequence joins TRBV6-5 and TRBJ2-7; D is uncertain. CDR1 is MNHEY, CDR2 SVGAGI, per germline. Trimming left V 2 bases short and J 3 bases short, with 11 bases between. CDR3 length: 14 residues. CDR3 sequence: CASSYRAVDYEQYF. The CDR3 DNA reads as TGTGCCAGCAGTTACCGGGCAGTTGACTACGAGCAGTACTTC.

The V gene is TRBV11-2, the J gene TRBJ2-2; D is ambiguous. Germline lookup yields CDR1 SGHAT and CDR2 FQNNGV. With 5 bases removed from V and 3 bases from J, the gap between germline ends came to 4 bases. The CDR3 spans 12 residues. In DNA, the CDR3 is TGTGCCAGCAGCGCGGACACCGGGGAGCTGTTTTTT. Protein: CASSADTGELFF.

The rearrangement joins TRBV9 to TRBJ2-7; D may be TRBD1 (6 bases). CDR1 is SGDLS and CDR2 is YYNGEE in the germline V gene. The CDR3 covers 15 residues. V was pared by 4 bases and J by 1 base, with 15 bases between. The CDR3 loop reads CASSPYSRGSYEQYF. The DNA for the CDR3 is TGTGCCAGCAGCCCCTATTCCAGGGGTTCCTACGAGCAGTACTTC.

The rearrangement joins TRBV7-8 to TRBJ1-1, with a weak D call TRBD1 (5 bases). This CDR3 comprises 16 residues. Germline assignment: CDR1 SGHVS and CDR2 FQNEAQ. The V end was cut by 3 bases, the J end by 5 bases, with 19 bases between. The DNA for the CDR3 is TGTGCCAGCAGCTTGGGGGTAAGGGGCTACGAGACTGAAGCTTTCTTT. It translates to CASSLGVRGYETEAFF.

The chain joins TRBV7-3 to TRBJ2-5; tentatively, D is TRBD1 (6 bases). V dropped 6 bases and J dropped 5 bases, with 13 bases sitting between them. Germline CDR1 SGHTA, CDR2 FQGTGA. The CDR3 is 13 amino acids. CDR3 protein: CASSPLQGETQYF. The CDR3 nucleotides read TGTGCCAGCAGTCCCCTTCAGGGGGAGACCCAGTACTTC.